These 15 T cell receptor beta chains originate from one sample sequenced in a study of blood T cell repertoires in COVID-19 (dated by TCRdb to the early 2020s). The library relied on the immunoSEQ multiplex PCR assay. This is the immuneACCESS table as TCRdb keeps it, with only in-frame sequences that have V and J called. A part of the clones is gone; compared with another copy, unresolved V genes explain less than half, and the rest is unexplained. Recorded for this sample are 200,000 to 300,000 clones; 82% of them occurred a single time. The ten top clones hold approximately 4.5% of the sample. The specimen was peripheral blood. The source is a woman aged 70-85 years with acute or convalescent COVID-19.

This chain uses TRBV9 with TRBJ2-2, with D tentatively TRBD1 (6 bases). The CDR3 extends over 14 amino acids. Germline CDR1 and CDR2: SGDLS and YYNGEE. V was trimmed by 4 bases and J by 5 bases, leaving 12 bases between them. The CDR3, as DNA: TGTGCCAGCAGCCCCGGCCAGGGGACCGGGGAGCTGTTTTTT. It yields the protein CASSPGQGTGELFF. Based on the CDR3 plus reference TRBV9 and TRBJ2-2, the full variable domain is DSGVTQTPKHLITATGQRVTLRCSPRSGDLSVYWYQQSLDQGLQFLIQYYNGEERAKGNILERFSAQQFPDLHSELNLSSLELGDSALYFCASSPGQGTGELFFGEGSRLTVL.

The gene calls are TRBV6-5 and TRBJ2-5, with 9 bases lining up with TRBD1. This CDR3 is built from 15 residues. Unmatched junction bases numbered 6, after V lost 6 bases and J lost 1 base. Germline V gene sequence: CDR1 MNHEY, CDR2 SVGAGI. CDR3: CASRRDRVGQETQYF. Written as DNA, the CDR3 is TGTGCCAGCAGGCGGGACAGGGTAGGCCAAGAGACCCAGTACTTC.

The genes are TRBV11-2 and TRBJ2-2; D is possibly TRBD2 (5 bases). The V gene lost 5 bases and the J gene lost 2 bases, with 15 bases spanning the gap. Germline loops: CDR1 SGHAT, CDR2 FQNNGV. The CDR3 is made up of 16 amino acids. CDR3 bases: TGTGCCAGCAGCCCGCTAGAGAGGGTTAACACCGGGGAGCTGTTTTTT. Translation: CASSPLERVNTGELFF.

With regard to this clone: Additional DNA sequences in this sample encode the identical CDR3. This chain joins TRBV3-1 (or the pseudogene TRBV3-2) and TRBJ1-1; 7 bases agree with TRBD1. Germline V CDR1 and CDR2: LGHDT, YNNKEL (reference sequence). V dropped 4 bases and J dropped 2; count of bases not matched to a gene: 4. The CDR3 loop spans 14 amino acids. CDR3 sequence reads: CASSPRQGNTEAFF. CDR3 in DNA: TGTGCCAGCAGCCCACGACAGGGAAACACTGAAGCTTTCTTT.

This clone was seen a single time. The chain carries TRBV2 and TRBJ1-2; no definite D call. This CDR3 has 12 amino acids. Germline CDR1 SNHLY, CDR2 FYNNEI. V lost 5 bases, J lost 8 bases, and 12 bases lay in between. The DNA of the CDR3 is TGTGCCAGCAGTACCGGGAGAGGGGGCTACACCTTC. This codes for CASSTGRGGYTF.

The gene calls are TRBV28 and TRBJ2-3; the match to TRBD2 covers 9 bases. CDR1 and CDR2 from the germline V gene are MDHEN and SYDVKM. The CDR3 length is 14 residues. V trimming: 6 bases; J trimming: 5 bases; junction bases outside the gene matches: 6. CDR3 in amino acids: CASSAQRGVDTQYF. DNA of the CDR3: TGTGCCAGCAGCGCACAGCGGGGGGTAGATACGCAGTATTTT.

This sequence joins TRBV18 and TRBJ1-5; possible D gene TRBD1, 5 bases. Trimming pared 3 bases from V and 9 bases from J, leaving 12 bases between. CDR1 and CDR2 (germline): KGHSH, LQKENI. The CDR3 spans 13 residues. The CDR3 nucleotides read TGTGCCAGCTCACCCCAGTTTAGGGGGCCCCAGCATTTT. It yields the protein CASSPQFRGPQHF. The variable domain in full, with the rest retrieved from reference TRBV18 and TRBJ1-5, is NAGVMQNPRHLVRRRGQEARLRCSPMKGHSHVYWYRQLPEEGLKFMVYLQKENIIDESGMPKERFSAEFPKEGPSILRIQQVVRGDSAAYFCASSPQFRGPQHFGDGTRLSIL.

The rearrangement links TRBV10-3 to TRBJ1-3; D gene ambiguous. Germline V gives CDR1 ENHRY, CDR2 SYGVKD. This CDR3 has 15 amino acids. Trimming stripped 2 bases from V and 0 bases from J, with 8 bases between. The CDR3 loop reads CAISEVGSSGNTIYF. As DNA, the CDR3 is TGTGCCATCAGTGAGGTGGGGAGCTCTGGAAACACCATATATTTT.

The chain links TRBV6-5 to TRBJ1-1, with D possibly matching TRBD1 (6 bases). CDR1 and CDR2 (germline): MNHEY, SVGAGI. CDR3 size: 15 residues. V was clipped by 1 base and J by 1 base, with 10 bases between them. Here the CDR3 reads CASSYLRGQNTEAFF. The CDR3 nucleotides read TGTGCCAGCAGTTACTTGAGGGGACAGAACACTGAAGCTTTCTTT.

The V call is TRBV6-5, the J call TRBJ1-2; D might be TRBD1 (5 bases). Trimming stripped 9 bases from V and 2 bases from J, with 10 bases between. Per the germline V gene, CDR1 is MNHEY and CDR2 is SVGAGI. This CDR3 is 12 amino acids long. CDR3 DNA sequence: TGTGCCAGTCAGACAGCAAACTATGGCTACACCTTC. As protein: CASQTANYGYTF.

The chain has TRBV19 and TRBJ1-3, with D perhaps matching TRBD1 (5 bases). Germline V lookup: CDR1 LNHDA, CDR2 SQIVND (reference sequence). The germline V and J ends were trimmed by 7 bases and 0 bases, with 16 bases remaining between them. The CDR3 runs to 16 residues. This CDR3 reads CASMISGYHSGNTIYF. The CDR3 coding sequence is TGTGCCAGTATGATTTCAGGGTACCACTCTGGAAACACCATATATTTT.

The genes are TRBV18 and TRBJ2-2, with a possible D match to TRBD1 (5 bases). Germline CDR1 reads KGHSH; CDR2 reads LQKENI. This CDR3 has 16 residues. Trimming took off 3 bases at V and 2 bases at J, with 13 bases between the two ends. DNA for the CDR3: TGTGCCAGCTCACCCTTCCTAGGACAAAACACCGGGGAGCTGTTTTTT. Translating it yields CASSPFLGQNTGELFF.

This clone has a handful of counts. V usage is TRBV18 and J usage is TRBJ1-1; D may be TRBD1 (5 bases). The V gene's germline CDR1 is KGHSH and CDR2 LQKENI. This CDR3 has 13 amino acids. Between the trimmed V and J ends, which lost 3 bases and 7 bases, there was a span of 12 bases. DNA of the CDR3: TGTGCCAGCTCACCTTCTCGGGGGTTTGAAGCTTTCTTT. This translates into CASSPSRGFEAFF.

The J gene is TRBJ2-5, the V gene TRBV24-1, with unresolved D. The CDR3 is made up of 12 amino acids. V was shortened by 4 bases and J by 5 bases, with 7 bases between the two germline ends. Germline V gives CDR1 KGHDR, CDR2 SFDVKD. The CDR3 sequence is CATSDPGETQYF. The CDR3 nucleotides are TGTGCCACCAGTGACCCCGGGGAGACCCAGTACTTC.

The rearrangement joins TRBV6-2 or TRBV6-3 to TRBJ2-7, with D perhaps TRBD2 (5 bases). This CDR3 spans 19 amino acids. In germline, CDR1 is MNHEY, CDR2 SVGEGT. The germline V and J ends were trimmed by 2 bases and 2 bases, with 25 bases remaining between them. CDR3 sequence reads: CASSYRLSGRDTRTYEQYF. The CDR3 region has the DNA TGTGCCAGCAGTTACCGCCTCTCGGGGAGAGACACCAGAACCTACGAGCAGTACTTC.